Listed here are 26 T cell receptor beta chains from one sample, sequenced in a study of blood T cells in healthy people across ages. Next came a second PCR, run for about 6 to 11 cycles, which used a sample-barcoded 5' primer along with a J-beta primer mix. MiXCR, run by TCRdb on the 5' RACE reads, gives a single entry per CDR3 protein. The sample includes roughly 1,300,000 distinct CDR3 sequences, roughly 59% seen only once; the top ten take 6.7%. Sequencing was performed on blood. These receptors all come from a man aged 18-30 years in good health.

This clonotype was seen just once. V and J are TRBV4-2 and TRBJ2-7; D is perhaps TRBD1 or TRBD2 (5 bases each). CDR3 length: 15 amino acids. The germline V gene encodes CDR1 LGHNA and CDR2 YNFKEQ. Between the trimmed V and J ends, which lost 0 bases and 3 bases, there was a span of 12 bases. The CDR3 sequence is CASSQDPLGGYEQYF. CDR3 DNA: TGTGCCAGCAGCCAAGACCCCCTTGGGGGCTACGAGCAGTACTTC.

This chain links TRBV6-6 with TRBJ2-5; TRBD1 matches 7 bases. Germline CDR1 and CDR2: MNHNY and SVGAGI (reference sequence). The CDR3 runs 13 residues. Trimming took 3 bases from V and 5 from J; bases not matched to a gene: 3. CDR3 DNA: TGTGCCAGCAGTTATCGGGACAGCGAGACCCAGTACTTC. Translating gives CASSYRDSETQYF.

V and J are TRBV29-1 and TRBJ2-5; TRBD1 matches 9 bases. The DNA end lines up better with TRBJ2-7; the J call may be wrong. The CDR3 runs to 13 residues. Germline CDR1 is SQVTM and CDR2 is ANQGSEA. The CDR3 coding sequence is TGCAGCGTTGAAGGGGTGACAGGGGGCGAGCAGTACTTC. The encoded protein is CSVEGVTGGEQYF.

In its sample, this clonotype was seen a few times. V and J are TRBV7-9 and TRBJ2-3, with TRBD2 identical over 11 bases. This CDR3 has 18 residues. The V gene's germline CDR1 is SEHNR and CDR2 FQNEAQ (reference sequence). Trimming cost V 5 bases and J 2 bases; bases outside gene matches: 12. The CDR3 DNA reads TGTGCCAGCAGCCGGCTAGCGGGGGGACAGACGGTCACAGATACGCAGTATTTT. Protein product: CASSRLAGGQTVTDTQYF.

The chain carries TRBV5-8 and TRBJ2-4; no reliable D call. The end of the DNA fits TRBJ2-7 better, so the J call may be wrong. The length of the CDR3 is 14 residues. Germline V CDR1 and CDR2: SGHTS, YDEGEE. CDR3 sequence: CASSFSGKWDEQYF. The CDR3 DNA follows: TGTGCCAGCAGCTTCTCAGGCAAATGGGACGAGCAGTACTTC.

This sequence joins TRBV5-1 and TRBJ1-4, with a weak D call TRBD1 (6 bases). Germline CDR1 is SGHRS and CDR2 is YFSETQ. The CDR3 extends over 14 amino acids. V lost 3 bases and J lost 7, with 13 bases in between. The CDR3 here is CASSSPGGAEKLFF. CDR3 in DNA: TGCGCCAGCAGCTCGCCGGGGGGGGCTGAAAAACTGTTTTTT.

Details on this clonotype: At one of its ends the junction is not consistent with the germline gene, which may arise from a read error. This sequence joins TRBV7-9 and TRBJ2-3, with D hard to call. Germline V gene sequence: CDR1 SEHNR, CDR2 FQNEAQ (reference sequence). This CDR3 has 14 residues. In DNA form, the CDR3 reads TGTGCCAGCAGCTGGGAATTGCGCACGGATACGCAGTATTTT. This translates into CASSWELRTDTQYF.

V and J are TRBV9 and TRBJ2-7; D gene ambiguous. Germline V gene sequence: CDR1 SGDLS, CDR2 YYNGEE. Trimming removed 0 bases from V and 7 bases from J, with 11 bases in between. CDR3 length: 13 amino acids. The CDR3 region has the DNA TGTGCCAGCAGCGTAGCCTCCTACAATGAGCAGTACTTC. As protein: CASSVASYNEQYF.

The V and J genes are TRBV15 and TRBJ2-7, with D unresolved. The germline V gene encodes CDR1 LNHNV and CDR2 YYDKDF (reference sequence). The CDR3 covers 12 residues. Trimming took off 3 bases at V and 5 bases at J, with 8 bases between the two ends. DNA for the CDR3: TGTGCCACCAGCAGTTACTGGCACGAGCAGTACTTC. It encodes CATSSYWHEQYF.

The chain couples TRBV20-1 to TRBJ2-3; D not certain. The CDR3 is 14 amino acids. Trimming removed 0 bases from V and 4 bases from J, with 11 bases in between. Germline V gene data show CDR1 as DFQATT and CDR2 as SNEGSKA (reference sequence). As DNA, the CDR3 is TGCAGTGCTAGAGATCTGGCCCGGTCAGATACGCAGTATTTT. Amino acid sequence: CSARDLARSDTQYF.

The chain couples TRBV2 to TRBJ1-2, with no clear D. V was clipped by 7 bases and J by 0 bases, with 6 bases between them. The CDR3 has 12 amino acids. CDR1 and CDR2 from the germline V gene are SNHLY and FYNNEI. CDR3 protein: CASKQANYGYTF. CDR3 DNA: TGTGCCAGCAAGCAGGCTAACTATGGCTACACCTTC.

This chain uses TRBV7-9 with TRBJ2-3; maybe TRBD1 (6 bases). Germline V gives CDR1 SEHNR, CDR2 FQNEAQ (reference sequence). V dropped 5 bases and J dropped 7 bases, with 16 bases sitting between them. The CDR3 contains 14 residues. The DNA of the CDR3 is TGTGCCAGCAGCGGCCGGACAGTCCCTAATACGCAGTATTTT. Protein product: CASSGRTVPNTQYF.

The chain couples TRBV5-6 to TRBJ2-3, with D tentatively TRBD2 (6 bases). The V end lost 5 bases, the J end lost 2 bases, and 12 bases lay between the germline ends. CDR1 and CDR2 (germline): SGHDT, YYEEEE. This CDR3 is built from 14 residues. DNA for the CDR3: TGTGCCAGCAGGAAGGGAGGCCCCACAGATACGCAGTATTTT. Residues: CASRKGGPTDTQYF.

This clonotype was counted a few times. The genes are TRBV5-5 and TRBJ2-4, with TRBD1 matching over 8 bases. This CDR3 comprises 16 residues. Per the germline V gene, CDR1 is SGHKS and CDR2 is YYEKEE (reference sequence). The V segment lost 4 bases and the J segment 0 bases; nucleotides outside the gene matches: 6. The CDR3 DNA reads TGTGCCAGCAGCATCGGACAGGGTAGAGCCAAAAACATTCAGTACTTC. Translation gives CASSIGQGRAKNIQYF. The whole variable domain, filled in from reference TRBV5-5 and TRBJ2-4, reads DAGVTQSPTHLIKTRGQQVTLRCSPISGHKSVSWYQQVLGQGPQFIFQYYEKEERGRGNFPDRFSARQFPNYSSELNVNALLLGDSALYLCASSIGQGRAKNIQYFGAGTRLSVL.

This chain links TRBV4-3 with TRBJ1-2; maybe TRBD1 (6 bases). V gave up 0 bases and J gave up 4 bases, with 15 bases separating them. The CDR3 has 16 residues. CDR1 and CDR2 (germline): LGHNA, YSLEER. CDR3 nucleotide sequence: TGCGCCAGCAGCCAAGATTTGGACAGAAACCTCTATGGCTACACCTTC. The encoded protein is CASSQDLDRNLYGYTF.

This clonotype was detected ten times or more. The gene calls are TRBV6-5 and TRBJ2-7, with TRBD2 matching 9 bases. CDR1 is MNHEY and CDR2 is SVGAGI in the germline V gene. The CDR3 loop spans 15 amino acids. After removal of 4 bases from V and 0 bases from J, the junction contained 4 bases not matched to a gene. CDR3 residues: CASSLQTSGSYEQYF. The CDR3 coding sequence is TGTGCCAGCAGTTTACAGACTAGCGGCTCCTACGAGCAGTACTTC.

The count of this clonotype is one. The chain links TRBV9 to TRBJ2-1; the D gene is possibly TRBD2 (5 bases). The germline V gene has CDR1 SGDLS and CDR2 YYNGEE. The CDR3 runs 16 residues. The ends were cut back, 4 bases at V and 0 bases at J, with 14 bases in the middle. In DNA form, the CDR3 reads TGTGCCAGCAGCCCCGCGGACTTGTCCTCCTACAATGAGCAGTTCTTC. Translated, it gives CASSPADLSSYNEQFF.

The chain has TRBV15 and TRBJ2-5; D not certain. Germline V gives CDR1 LNHNV, CDR2 YYDKDF (reference sequence). V lost 0 bases, J lost 2 bases, and 10 bases lay in between. The CDR3 is 15 residues long. The CDR3 bases are TGTGCCACCAGCAGAGATCGCGCACGACAAGAGACCCAGTACTTC. Translating it yields CATSRDRARQETQYF.

Written as DNA, the CDR3 is TGTGCCACCAGCGAGCTACGATCCACGAACACCGGGGAGCTGTTTTTT. Translated: CATSELRSTNTGELFF. The V call is TRBV15, the J call TRBJ2-2; D remains unclear. The length of the CDR3 is 16 residues. From germline, CDR1 is LNHNV and CDR2 YYDKDF (reference sequence). With 5 bases removed from V and 0 bases from J, the gap between germline ends came to 13 bases.

Within the sample, this clonotype is medium-sized. The chain combines TRBV25-1 with TRBJ2-3; D call uncertain. The V end lost 5 bases, the J end lost 3 bases, and 9 bases lay between the germline ends. The CDR3 totals 13 residues. CDR1 MGHDK and CDR2 SYGVNS come from the germline V gene. CDR3: CASSRGATDTQYF. CDR3 sequence (DNA): TGTGCCAGCAGTCGTGGAGCGACAGATACGCAGTATTTT. The whole variable domain, filled in from reference TRBV25-1 and TRBJ2-3, reads EADIYQTPRYLVIGTGKKITLECSQTMGHDKMYWYQQDPGMELHLIHYSYGVNSTEKGDLSSESTVSRIRTEHFPLTLESARPSHTSQYLCASSRGATDTQYFGPGTRLTVL.

CDR3 DNA sequence: TGTGCCAGCAGCACCCTCGACGAGCAGTACTTC. This sequence encodes CASSTLDEQYF. The chain carries TRBV7-9 and TRBJ2-7; D unresolved. The CDR3 spans 11 residues. V was clipped by 5 bases and J by 5 bases, with 7 bases between them. CDR1 is SEHNR, CDR2 FQNEAQ, per germline (reference sequence).

The chain links TRBV28 to TRBJ1-1; D gene uncertain. Germline V gene sequence: CDR1 MDHEN, CDR2 SYDVKM. V was clipped by 7 bases and J by 1 base, with 7 bases between them. This CDR3 spans 12 amino acids. This CDR3 reads CASKVRNTEAFF. The DNA of the CDR3 is TGTGCCAGCAAGGTGAGGAACACTGAAGCTTTCTTT. Full variable domain (rest looked up from reference TRBV28 and TRBJ1-1): DVKVTQSSRYLVKRTGEKVFLECVQDMDHENMFWYRQDPGLGLRLIYFSYDVKMKEKGDIPEGYSVSREKKERFSLILESASTNQTSMYLCASKVRNTEAFFGQGTRLTVV.

V usage is TRBV7-2 and J usage is TRBJ1-2, with TRBD1 as a possible D gene (5 bases). V was clipped by 4 bases and J by 7 bases, with 22 bases between them. The CDR3 is made up of 16 amino acids. Germline V lookup: CDR1 SGHTA, CDR2 FQGNSA. CDR3 bases: TGTGCCAGCAGCTCCAAAGGAGGAGGGGCGCTGGGTGGCTACACCTTC. Amino acid sequence: CASSSKGGGALGGYTF.

The chain links TRBV14 to TRBJ2-1; weak D call: TRBD2 (6 bases). From germline, CDR1 is SGHDN and CDR2 FVKESK. Trimming cost V 7 bases and J 0 bases, with 16 bases left between them. The CDR3 has 16 residues. The CDR3 nucleotides read TGTGCCAGCACGGTACCGGGGGATAGCTCCTACAATGAGCAGTTCTTC. Amino acids: CASTVPGDSSYNEQFF.

The table lists this clonotype with a few counts. One end of the junction is discordant with germline, which a read error may explain. The chain carries TRBV7-6 and TRBJ2-5, with unresolved D. The CDR3 consists of 12 residues. The germline V gene has CDR1 SGHVS and CDR2 FNYEAQ. Here the CDR3 DNA reads TGTGCCAGCAGCCCACACCAGGAGACCCAGTACTTC. Its protein product is CASSPHQETQYF.

The DNA of the CDR3 is TGCGCCAGCAGCCAAGCAAATTGGGGCGAGCAGTACTTC. Translating it yields CASSQANWGEQYF. This rearrangement joins TRBV4-1 to TRBJ2-7; D call uncertain. Looked up from germline, CDR1 is MGHRA and CDR2 is YSYEKL. V lost 1 base and J lost 6, with 10 bases in between. The CDR3 covers 13 residues.